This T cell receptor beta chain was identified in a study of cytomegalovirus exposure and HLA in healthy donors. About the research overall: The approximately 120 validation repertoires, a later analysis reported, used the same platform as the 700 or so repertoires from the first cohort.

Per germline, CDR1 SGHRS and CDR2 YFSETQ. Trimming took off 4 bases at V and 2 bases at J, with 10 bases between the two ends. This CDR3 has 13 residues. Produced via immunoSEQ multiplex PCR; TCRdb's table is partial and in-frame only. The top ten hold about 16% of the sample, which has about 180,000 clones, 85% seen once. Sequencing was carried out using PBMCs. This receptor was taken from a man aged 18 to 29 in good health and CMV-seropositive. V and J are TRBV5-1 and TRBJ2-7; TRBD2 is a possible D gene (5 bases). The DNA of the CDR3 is TGCGCCAGCAGCCGATCCGGGACCTACGAGCAGTACTTC. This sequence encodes CASSRSGTYEQYF.